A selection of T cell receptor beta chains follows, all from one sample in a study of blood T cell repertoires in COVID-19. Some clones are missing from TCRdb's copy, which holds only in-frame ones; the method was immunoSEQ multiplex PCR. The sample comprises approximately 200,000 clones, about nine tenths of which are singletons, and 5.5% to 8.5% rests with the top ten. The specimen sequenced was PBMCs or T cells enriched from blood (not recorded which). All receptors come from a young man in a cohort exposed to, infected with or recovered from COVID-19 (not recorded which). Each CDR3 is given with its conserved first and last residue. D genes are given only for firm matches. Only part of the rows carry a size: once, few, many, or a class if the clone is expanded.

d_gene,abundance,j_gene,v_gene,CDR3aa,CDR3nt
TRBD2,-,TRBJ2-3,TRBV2,CASSLSGGTDTQYF,TGTGCCAGCTCTTTAAGCGGGGGCACAGATACGCAGTATTTT
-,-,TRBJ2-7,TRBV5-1,CASSLAARSEQYF,TGCGCCAGCAGCTTGGCCGCCAGGTCCGAGCAGTACTTC
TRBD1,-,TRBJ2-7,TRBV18,CASSPLDRGYEQYF,TGTGCCAGCTCACCACTCGACAGGGGTTACGAGCAGTACTTC
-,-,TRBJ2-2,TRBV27,CASRQGANTGELFF,TGTGCCAGCAGACAGGGAGCGAACACCGGGGAGCTGTTTTTT
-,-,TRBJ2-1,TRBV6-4,CASSETLQGRLFF,TGTGCCAGCAGTGAGACGCTACAGGGAAGGCTGTTCTTC
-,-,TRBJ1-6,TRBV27,CASSSLWTAVNSPLHF,TGTGCCAGCAGTTCCCTATGGACAGCCGTTAATTCACCCCTCCACTTT
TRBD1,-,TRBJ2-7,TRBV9,CASSPGDRTFEQYF,TGTGCCAGCAGTCCCGGGGACAGGACATTTGAGCAGTACTTC
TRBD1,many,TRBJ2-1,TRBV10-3,CAISEDRASYNEQFF,TGTGCCATCAGTGAGGACAGGGCAAGCTACAATGAGCAGTTCTTC
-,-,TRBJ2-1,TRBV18,CASSSQLGRSYNEQFF,TGTGCCAGCTCATCACAATTGGGGCGCTCCTACAATGAGCAGTTCTTC
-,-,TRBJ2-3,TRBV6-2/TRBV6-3,CASSYPQGLFADTQYF,TGTGCCAGCAGTTACCCCCAGGGTTTGTTTGCAGATACGCAGTATTTT
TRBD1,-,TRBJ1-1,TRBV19,CASSPAGWTGGTEAFF,TGTGCCAGTAGTCCCGCGGGGTGGACAGGGGGCACTGAAGCTTTCTTT
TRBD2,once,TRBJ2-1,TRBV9,CASSVRREDSPGVPNNEQFF,TGTGCCAGCAGCGTCAGGCGGGAGGACTCGCCCGGGGTTCCCAACAATGAGCAGTTCTTC
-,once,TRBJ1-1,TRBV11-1,CASRPAGLGEAFF,TGTGCCAGCAGACCGGCGGGGTTGGGTGAAGCTTTCTTT
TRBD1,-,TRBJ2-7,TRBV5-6,CASRTQGLQDPFYEQYF,TGTGCCAGCAGAACACAGGGGCTTCAGGATCCTTTCTACGAGCAGTACTTC
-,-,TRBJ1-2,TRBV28,CASSSSLYGYTF,TGTGCCAGCAGTTCGTCCCTGTATGGCTACACCTTC
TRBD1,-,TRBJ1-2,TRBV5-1,CASSLVTGTENYGYTF,TGCGCCAGCAGCTTGGTAACCGGGACAGAGAATTATGGCTACACCTTC
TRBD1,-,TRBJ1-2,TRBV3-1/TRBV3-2,CASSPTATGANYGYTF,TGTGCCAGCAGCCCAACTGCGACAGGGGCTAACTATGGCTACACCTTC
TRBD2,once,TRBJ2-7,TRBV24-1,CATSDPGLAGHRMYF,TGTGCCACCAGTGATCCGGGACTAGCGGGACATAGGATGTACTTC
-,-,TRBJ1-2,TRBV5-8,CASSPQDYGYTF,TGTGCCAGCAGCCCACAGGACTATGGCTACACCTTC
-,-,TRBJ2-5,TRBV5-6,CASSSGIQETQYF,TGTGCCAGCAGCTCCGGGATCCAAGAGACCCAGTACTTC
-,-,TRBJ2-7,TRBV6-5,CASSRTAAYEQYF,TGTGCCAGCAGTCGGACAGCAGCCTACGAGCAGTACTTC
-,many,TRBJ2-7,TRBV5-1,CASSLTGSYEQYF,TGCGCCAGCAGCTTAACAGGGTCCTACGAGCAGTACTTC
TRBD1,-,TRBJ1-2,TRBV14,CASSPRTGYGYTF,TGTGCCAGCAGCCCCAGGACAGGCTATGGCTACACCTTC
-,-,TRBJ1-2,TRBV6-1,CASSELSTGKRYGYTF,TGTGCCAGCAGTGAATTATCTACAGGGAAGAGGTATGGCTACACCTTC
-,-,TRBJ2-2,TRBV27,CASSLVRGSWDTGELFF,TGTGCCAGCAGTTTAGTTAGGGGGAGTTGGGACACCGGGGAGCTGTTTTTT
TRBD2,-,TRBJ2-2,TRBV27,CASGGTSRTGELFF,TGTGCCAGCGGGGGGACTAGTCGGACCGGGGAGCTGTTTTTT
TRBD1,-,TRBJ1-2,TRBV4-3,CASSQTRGQGFNYGYTF,TGCGCCAGCAGCCAAACAAGGGGACAGGGCTTTAACTATGGCTACACCTTC
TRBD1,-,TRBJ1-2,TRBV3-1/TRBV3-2,CASSLSGTGDVYGYTF,TGTGCCAGCAGCCTCTCCGGGACAGGGGACGTCTATGGCTACACCTTC
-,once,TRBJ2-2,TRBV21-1,CASRKGLAGTNTGELFF,TGTGCCAGCAGGAAAGGACTAGCGGGAACGAACACCGGGGAGCTGTTTTTT
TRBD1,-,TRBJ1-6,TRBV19,CASRPTGSNSPLHF,TGTGCCAGTAGACCGACAGGGAGTAATTCACCCCTCCACTTT
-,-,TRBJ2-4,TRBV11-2,CASSSDSYSWENIQYF,TGTGCCAGCAGCTCTGACTCCTACTCCTGGGAAAACATTCAGTACTTC
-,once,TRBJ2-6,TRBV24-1,CATSESVSGANVLTF,TGTGCCACCAGTGAATCAGTTTCTGGGGCCAACGTCCTGACTTTC
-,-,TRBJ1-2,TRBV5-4,CASSLGGRATSYGYTF,TGTGCCAGCAGCTTGGGTGGCAGGGCCACTTCCTATGGCTACACCTTC
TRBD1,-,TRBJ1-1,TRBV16,CASSQSGQGGTEAFF,TGTGCCAGCAGCCAATCGGGACAGGGAGGCACTGAAGCTTTCTTT
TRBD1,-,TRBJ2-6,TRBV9,CASSPRDSGSGANVLTF,TGTGCCAGCAGCCCCAGGGACAGCGGCTCTGGGGCCAACGTCCTGACTTTC
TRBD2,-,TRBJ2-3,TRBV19,CASSSTSGRPYTQYF,TGTGCCAGTAGTTCGACTAGCGGGAGGCCCTATACGCAGTATTTT
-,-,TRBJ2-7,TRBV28,CASSFAGTPLEQYF,TGTGCCAGCAGTTTTGCCGGGACTCCCCTCGAGCAGTACTTC
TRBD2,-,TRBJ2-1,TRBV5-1,CASSWGSGRAYNEQFF,TGCGCCAGCAGCTGGGGAAGCGGGAGGGCCTACAATGAGCAGTTCTTC
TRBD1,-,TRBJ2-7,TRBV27,CASSFLTGGPYEQYF,TGTGCCAGCAGTTTCCTCACAGGGGGCCCCTACGAGCAGTACTTC
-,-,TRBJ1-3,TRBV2,CASSGGRLENTIYF,TGTGCCAGCAGTGGGGGGCGGCTGGAAAACACCATATATTTT
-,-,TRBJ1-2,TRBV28,CASSFGQFYGYTF,TGTGCCAGCAGTTTTGGACAGTTCTATGGCTACACCTTC
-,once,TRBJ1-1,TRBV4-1,CASSSNRVNTEAFF,TGCGCCAGCAGCTCCAACAGGGTTAACACTGAAGCTTTCTTT
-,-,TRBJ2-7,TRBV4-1,CASSQGPGSSSPFF,TGCGCCAGCAGCCAAGGTCCAGGGTCGAGCTCCCCATTCTTC
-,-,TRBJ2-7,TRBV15,CATSRDIAGAGDEQYF,TGTGCCACCAGCAGAGATATCGCGGGCGCGGGTGACGAGCAGTACTTC
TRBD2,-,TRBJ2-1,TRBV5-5,CASSQTSGTVGQFF,TGTGCCAGCAGCCAAACTAGCGGGACCGTCGGGCAGTTCTTC
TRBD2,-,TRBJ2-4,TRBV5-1,CASSPGTSGRGDIQYF,TGCGCCAGCAGCCCCGGGACTAGCGGGAGGGGAGACATTCAGTACTTC
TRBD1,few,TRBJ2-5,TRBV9,CASSKDRGRETQYF,TGTGCCAGCAGCAAGGACAGGGGCAGGGAGACCCAGTACTTC
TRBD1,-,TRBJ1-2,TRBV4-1,CASSQPRTGGNYGYTF,TGCGCCAGCAGCCAACCCAGGACAGGGGGCAACTATGGCTACACCTTC
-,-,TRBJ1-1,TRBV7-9,CASSSRVGTSGAEAFF,TGTGCCAGCAGCTCAAGGGTTGGGACCTCGGGGGCTGAAGCTTTCTTT
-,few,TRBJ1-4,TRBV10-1,CASRGDTNEKLFF,TGCGCCAGCAGAGGGGACACCAATGAAAAACTGTTTTTT
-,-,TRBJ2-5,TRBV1,CTSSQEEGLAGAKLQETQYF,TGCACCAGCAGCCAAGAGGAGGGACTAGCGGGTGCTAAACTTCAAGAGACCCAGTACTTC
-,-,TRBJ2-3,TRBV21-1,CASLRGSQRTSGRGLRTDTQYF,TGTGCCAGCCTCAGAGGCTCCCAACGGACTAGCGGGAGGGGTCTTCGGACAGATACGCAGTATTTT
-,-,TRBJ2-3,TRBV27,CASSPAVAPTDTQYF,TGTGCCAGCAGTCCGGCTGTAGCGCCCACAGATACGCAGTATTTT
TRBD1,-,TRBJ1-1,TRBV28,CASRPGTVNTEAFF,TGTGCCAGCAGACCCGGGACAGTGAACACTGAAGCTTTCTTT
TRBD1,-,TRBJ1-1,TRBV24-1,CATSDQGQDEAFF,TGTGCCACCAGTGACCAAGGACAGGATGAAGCTTTCTTT
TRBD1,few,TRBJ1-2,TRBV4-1,CASSPQTGSDGYTF,TGCGCCAGCAGCCCCCAGACAGGGAGCGATGGCTACACCTTC
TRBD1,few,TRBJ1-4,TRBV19,CASSLLQGPATNEKLFF,TGTGCCAGTAGTTTACTACAGGGGCCTGCAACTAATGAAAAACTGTTTTTT
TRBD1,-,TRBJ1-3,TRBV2,CASSGDRVGNTIYF,TGTGCCAGCAGCGGGGACAGGGTTGGAAACACCATATATTTT
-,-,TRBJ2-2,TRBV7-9,CASSRPSGGLTNTGELFF,TGTGCCAGCAGCCGACCGTCGGGGGGCCTCACGAACACCGGGGAGCTGTTTTTT